This T cell receptor beta chain came from a study of regulatory T cells in long-lasting Graves disease. Germline CDR1 KGHSH, CDR2 LQKENI. The CDR3 loop spans 13 amino acids. Trimming removed 6 bases at V and 0 bases at J, with 8 bases between. The time point is: newly diagnosed GD, antithyroid drugs for less than 3 months. Scientists built the TCR library using RNA that was extracted from PBMCs. For TCR beta, libraries came from iRepertoire HTBI primers and Arm-PCR of CDR3 regions. One entry per CDR3 protein results from TCRdb running MiXCR on the multiplex PCR reads. The table lists hundreds of thousands of distinct CDR3 sequences, roughly 16% of them singletons. This clonotype was recorded at least ten times. The data were also submitted as part of a second study, on T cells in Graves' hyperthyroidism and ophthalmopathy.

The material was peripheral blood mononuclear cells (PBMCs), obtained at new diagnosis, from a patient treated with antithyroid drugs. The chain couples TRBV18 to TRBJ1-1; D is ambiguous. The sequence came from a woman in her thirties with Graves disease. Written as DNA, the CDR3 is TGTGCCAGCTCTTTTCGGATGAACACTGAAGCTTTCTTT. It translates to CASSFRMNTEAFF.